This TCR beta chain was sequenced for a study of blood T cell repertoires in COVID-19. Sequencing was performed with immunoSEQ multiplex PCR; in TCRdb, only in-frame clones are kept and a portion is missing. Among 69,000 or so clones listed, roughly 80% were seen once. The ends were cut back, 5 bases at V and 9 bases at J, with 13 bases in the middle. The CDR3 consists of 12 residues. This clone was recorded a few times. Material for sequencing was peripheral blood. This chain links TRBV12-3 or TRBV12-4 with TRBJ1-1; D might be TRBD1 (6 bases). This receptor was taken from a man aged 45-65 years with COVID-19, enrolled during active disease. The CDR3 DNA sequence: TGTGCCAGCAGTCAACAGGGAGAAAAAGCTTTCTTT. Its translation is CASSQQGEKAFF.